This T cell receptor (beta chain) appears in the sequencing data of a study of T-cell memory formation after mild COVID-19. This clonotype showed up many times. Its antigen is unidentified. The authors produced TCR alpha and TCR beta cDNA libraries with sample barcodes and UMIs by 5'RACE using constant-segment primers. TCRdb called the 5' RACE reads again in MiXCR, with one record for every CDR3 protein. The sample carries approximately 40,000 distinct CDR3 sequences, over 9.5% recorded once. Regarding the study as a whole: From day 15 to 85, contracting clones were balanced between CD4 and CD8, whereas later expanders leaned toward CD4+.

The germline gives CDR1 DFQATT, CDR2 SNEGSKA (reference sequence). The CDR3 has 14 residues. The ends lost 5 bases at V and 2 bases at J; junction bases unmatched: 4. This sequence originates from a man younger than 30 who had mild COVID-19 (a few samples of this study predate the infection). Cell type and time point are not known. J is TRBJ2-3 and V is TRBV20-1; the match to TRBD2 covers 10 bases. The specimen was PBMCs or a T cell subset sorted from them (not recorded which). The CDR3 region has the DNA TGCAGTGCTGAACTAGCGGGGTCCACAGATACGCAGTATTTT. It is translated as CSAELAGSTDTQYF.